The T cell receptor (beta chain) under discussion was sequenced for a study of blood T cell repertoires in COVID-19. Study overall: Nucleic acid was either cDNA or gDNA, and it came from T cells, B-cell-depleted T cells, or PBMCs.

As processed by the authors: Estimation of nucleated cell counts relied on the amplification of reference gene primers. Only in-frame clones appear in the TCRdb table, and some are missing; sequencing was by immunoSEQ multiplex PCR. V and J calls plus clone size are reproduced from that table; the DNA served to infer D and trimming. The table has around 190,000 clones, roughly 77% seen once. Germline V gives CDR1 WNHNN, CDR2 SYGVQD (reference sequence). The CDR3 has 13 residues. V was shortened by 3 bases and J by 7 bases, with 12 bases between the two germline ends. Participants' reported clinical history set cohort assignment. Recovered participants had two consecutive negative NP/OP PCR tests, healthcare professional clearance, or symptom resolution. There are many counts of this clone.

This chain connects TRBV10-1 to TRBJ1-1; D gene uncertain. The sequencing input was PBMCs or T cells enriched from blood (not recorded which). The TCR comes from a middle-aged man who had recovered from COVID-19. CDR3 sequence reads: CASSDRSGDEAFF. The CDR3 DNA reads as TGCGCCAGCAGTGATAGGAGTGGAGATGAAGCTTTCTTT.